This T cell receptor (beta chain) was identified in a study of cytomegalovirus exposure and HLA in healthy donors. General study points: Many donors shared some public TCRs, even though most TCR sequences were rare. Sequence variants that were highly shared formed a cluster that was likely a sequencing artifact. As a later analysis revealed, most CMV-associated TCR beta chains appeared HLA-restricted.

All the people who gave samples were healthy bone marrow donors. The PCR was carried out with 60 Vbeta primers and 13 Jbeta primers. Measured with immunoSEQ multiplex PCR; TCRdb has only the in-frame clones, and not every one. The data show roughly 150,000 clones, around 86% seen once. On this clone itself: Its antigen is unknown.

Germline loops: CDR1 SGHTA, CDR2 FQGTGA. This CDR3 has 16 amino acids. V lost 5 bases and J 0 bases, leaving 16 bases between the germline ends. The source is a girl aged 2 to 10 in good health and CMV-seropositive. The chain links TRBV7-3 to TRBJ1-1; TRBD1 might be the D (6 bases). The sample consisted of PBMCs. This CDR3 reads CASSRTAQGMNTEAFF. CDR3 sequence (DNA): TGTGCCAGCAGCAGAACGGCCCAGGGGATGAACACTGAAGCTTTCTTT. The complete variable domain, with remaining parts taken from reference TRBV7-3 and TRBJ1-1, reads GAGVSQTPSNKVTEKGKYVELRCDPISGHTALYWYRQSLGQGPEFLIYFQGTGAADDSGLPNDRFFAVRPEGSVSTLKIQRTERGDSAVYLCASSRTAQGMNTEAFFGQGTRLTVV.